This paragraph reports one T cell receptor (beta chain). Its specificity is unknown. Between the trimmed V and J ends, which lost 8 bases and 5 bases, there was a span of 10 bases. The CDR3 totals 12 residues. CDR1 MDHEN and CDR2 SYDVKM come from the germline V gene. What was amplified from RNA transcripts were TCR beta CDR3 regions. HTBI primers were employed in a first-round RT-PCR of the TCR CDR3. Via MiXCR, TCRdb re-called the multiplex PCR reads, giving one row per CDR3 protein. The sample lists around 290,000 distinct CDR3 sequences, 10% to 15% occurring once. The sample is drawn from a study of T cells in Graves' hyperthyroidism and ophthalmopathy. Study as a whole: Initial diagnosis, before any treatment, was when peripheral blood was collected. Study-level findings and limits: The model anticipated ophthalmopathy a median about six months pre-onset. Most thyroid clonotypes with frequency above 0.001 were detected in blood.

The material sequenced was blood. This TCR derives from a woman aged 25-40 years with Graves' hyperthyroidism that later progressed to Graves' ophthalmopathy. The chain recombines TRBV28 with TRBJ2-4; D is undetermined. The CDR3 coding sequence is TGTGCCAGCGCAAAGGGCCAAAACATTCAGTACTTC. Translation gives CASAKGQNIQYF.